These 11 T cell receptor beta chains share one sample of origin, sequenced in a study of vaccination effects on CD4 cells after COVID-19. Their antigens remain unidentified. Viral peptide pool expansion of antigen-specific CD4+ T cells preceded sequencing in the ViraFEST assay. Culture lasted under 13 days before CD4+ T cell isolation. Among the vaccine recipients, none had a prior SARS-CoV-2 infection, and nucleocapsid antibodies were negative. The repertoire was sequenced with immunoSEQ multiplex PCR; TCRdb's copy has only in-frame clones and lacks some. This sample yields about 71,000 clones, of which about four fifths are seen a single time; more than 9% belongs to the top ten. This sample comprised CD4+ T cells from PBMCs cultured with SARS-CoV-2 spike peptides, obtained before COVID-19 vaccination. The source of these receptors is a human donor who received a COVID-19 vaccine.

The chain combines TRBV19 with TRBJ1-5; 9 bases agree with TRBD1. Trimming at V came to 4 bases and at J to 2 bases, leaving 3 bases not matched to a gene. CDR3 length: 15 residues. Per germline, CDR1 LNHDA and CDR2 SQIVND (reference sequence). CDR3 amino acids: CASSSGDRGNQPQHF. In DNA, the CDR3 is TGTGCCAGTAGTAGTGGGGACAGGGGCAATCAGCCCCAGCATTTT. The variable domain in full, completed from reference TRBV19 and TRBJ1-5, reads DGGITQSPKYLFRKEGQNVTLSCEQNLNHDAMYWYRQDPGQGLRLIYYSQIVNDFQKGDIAEGYSVSREKKESFPLTVTSAQKNPTAFYLCASSSGDRGNQPQHFGDGTRLSIL.

The chain is built from TRBV5-1 and TRBJ2-3; 9 bases are a match to TRBD1. There are 16 residues in the CDR3. Germline values: CDR1 SGHRS, CDR2 YFSETQ. The ends lost 4 bases at V and 3 bases at J; junction bases unmatched: 9. The CDR3 DNA reads TGCGCCAGCAGCCTAACATCGGGACAGGGTACAGATACGCAGTATTTT. It specifies CASSLTSGQGTDTQYF.

The V and J genes are TRBV18 and TRBJ1-5; D is unresolved. CDR1 is KGHSH, CDR2 LQKENI, per germline. The length of the CDR3 is 12 residues. V lost 2 bases, J lost 2 bases, and 1 base lay in between. CDR3 DNA sequence: TGTGCCAGCTCACCAGGCAATCAGCCCCAGCATTTT. Translation: CASSPGNQPQHF.

This chain connects TRBV14 to TRBJ1-1; D not resolved. V was pared by 4 bases and J by 0 bases, with 9 bases between. The germline V gene encodes CDR1 SGHDN and CDR2 FVKESK. The CDR3 is 14 amino acids. Here the CDR3 DNA reads TGTGCCAGCAGCCTAGGGAGTTTGAACACTGAAGCTTTCTTT. Residues: CASSLGSLNTEAFF.

This chain connects TRBV11-2 to TRBJ1-1; D not resolved. CDR1 is SGHAT and CDR2 is FQNNGV in the germline V gene. This CDR3 has 14 amino acids. Between the trimmed V and J ends, which lost 4 bases and 4 bases, there was a span of 13 bases. The CDR3 sequence is CASSSRMSITEAFF. The CDR3 region has the DNA TGTGCCAGCAGCTCCCGGATGAGCATCACTGAAGCTTTCTTT.

This clone was seen only a few times. The genes are TRBV6-5 and TRBJ2-7; TRBD1 agrees at 7 bases. Trimming at V came to 6 bases and at J to 3 bases, leaving 8 bases not matched to a gene. The CDR3 has 14 amino acids. Per the germline V gene, CDR1 is MNHEY and CDR2 is SVGAGI. CDR3 bases: TGTGCCAGCAGCAAAATGAGGGACAGCTACGAGCAGTACGTC. It codes for CASSKMRDSYEQYV.

The genes are TRBV4-3 and TRBJ2-3; the match to TRBD2 covers 12 bases. Germline-derived CDR1 and CDR2 are LGHNA and YSLEER. This CDR3 is built from 18 residues. V lost 0 bases and J lost 4; bases outside the gene matches: 8. CDR3 coding DNA: TGCGCCAGCAGCCAAGAAGTCAAGGCTAGCGGGGGGGCAGATACGCAGTATTTT. It specifies CASSQEVKASGGADTQYF.

This clone was detected only once. The chain links TRBV6-5 to TRBJ1-4; D is undetermined. V dropped 3 bases and J dropped 2 bases, with 10 bases sitting between them. The CDR3 extends over 15 amino acids. Germline CDR1 and CDR2: MNHEY and SVGAGI. The CDR3 nucleotides read TGTGCCAGCAGTTATCTGGGGAGTACTAATGAAAAACTGTTTTTT. Its protein is CASSYLGSTNEKLFF.

The rearrangement links TRBV18 to TRBJ2-6; D is tentatively TRBD1 or TRBD2 (5 bases each). The germline gives CDR1 KGHSH, CDR2 LQKENI. Trimming removed 4 bases at V and 0 bases at J, with 13 bases between. The CDR3 runs to 17 residues. CDR3 region: CASSRGVINSGANVLTF. The CDR3 DNA reads TGTGCCAGCTCACGAGGGGTGATAAACTCTGGGGCCAACGTCCTGACTTTC. The full variable domain, rest sourced from reference TRBV18 and TRBJ2-6, is NAGVMQNPRHLVRRRGQEARLRCSPMKGHSHVYWYRQLPEEGLKFMVYLQKENIIDESGMPKERFSAEFPKEGPSILRIQQVVRGDSAAYFCASSRGVINSGANVLTFGAGSRLTVL.

This CDR3 reads CAWSVTGGSLWSYTF. DNA for the CDR3: TGTGCCTGGAGTGTAACCGGGGGCTCTCTCTGGAGCTACACCTTC. The gene calls are TRBV30 and TRBJ1-2; a weak D match, TRBD1 (6 bases). Per germline, CDR1 GTSNPN and CDR2 SVGIG (reference sequence). This CDR3 has 15 amino acids. V dropped 0 bases and J dropped 9 bases, with 20 bases sitting between them.

This clone was counted a single time. This chain uses TRBV3-1 (or the pseudogene TRBV3-2) with TRBJ1-2, with D possibly being TRBD1 (6 bases). V was shortened by 3 bases and J by 4 bases, with 18 bases between the two germline ends. The V gene's germline CDR1 is LGHDT and CDR2 YNNKEL (reference sequence). The CDR3 loop spans 16 amino acids. The CDR3: CASSQTGEGPRYGYTF. CDR3 in DNA: TGTGCCAGCAGCCAGACAGGAGAGGGCCCTCGCTATGGCTACACCTTC.